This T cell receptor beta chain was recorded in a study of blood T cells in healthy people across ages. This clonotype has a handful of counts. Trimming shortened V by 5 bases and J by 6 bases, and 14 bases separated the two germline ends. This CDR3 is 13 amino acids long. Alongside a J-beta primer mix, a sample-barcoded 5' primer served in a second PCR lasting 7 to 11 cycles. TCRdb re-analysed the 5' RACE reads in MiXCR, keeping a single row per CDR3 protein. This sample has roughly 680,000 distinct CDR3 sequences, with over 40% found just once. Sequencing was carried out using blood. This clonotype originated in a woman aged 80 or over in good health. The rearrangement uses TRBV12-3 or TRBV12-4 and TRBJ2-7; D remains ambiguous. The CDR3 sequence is CASSVVHNGEQYF. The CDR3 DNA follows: TGTGCCAGCAGTGTAGTCCACAATGGCGAGCAGTACTTC.